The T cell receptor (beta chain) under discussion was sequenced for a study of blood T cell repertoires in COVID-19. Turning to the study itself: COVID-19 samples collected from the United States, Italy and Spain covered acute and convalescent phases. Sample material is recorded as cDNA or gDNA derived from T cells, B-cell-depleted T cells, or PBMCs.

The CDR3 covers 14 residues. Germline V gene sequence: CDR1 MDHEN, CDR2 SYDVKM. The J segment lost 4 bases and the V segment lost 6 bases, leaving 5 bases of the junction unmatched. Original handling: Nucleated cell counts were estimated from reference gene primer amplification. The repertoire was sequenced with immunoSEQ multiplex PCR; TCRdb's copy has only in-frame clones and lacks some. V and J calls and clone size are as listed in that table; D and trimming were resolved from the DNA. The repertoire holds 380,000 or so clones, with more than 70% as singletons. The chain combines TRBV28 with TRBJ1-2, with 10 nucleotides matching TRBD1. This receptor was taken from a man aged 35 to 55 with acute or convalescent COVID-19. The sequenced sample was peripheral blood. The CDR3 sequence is CASSPGDRGYGYTF. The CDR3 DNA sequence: TGTGCCAGCAGCCCTGGGGACAGGGGCTATGGCTACACCTTC.